The T cell receptor beta chain described here comes from a study of blood T cell repertoires in COVID-19. Study information: Researchers got acute and convalescent COVID-19 samples from the United States, Italy and Spain. PBMCs, B-cell-depleted T cells, or T cells provided the cDNA or gDNA that made up the material.

CDR1 and CDR2 from the germline V gene are LGHDT and YNNKEL (reference sequence). The CDR3 is made up of 13 amino acids. Between the trimmed V and J ends, which lost 0 bases and 7 bases, there was a span of 4 bases. Methods used by the authors: From reference gene primer amplification, estimates of nucleated cell counts were derived. The method was immunoSEQ multiplex PCR; TCRdb's version includes in-frame clones alone and lacks a portion of them. V and J calls and clone size are as listed in that table; D and trimming were resolved from the DNA. Among approximately 200,000 clones listed, 85% to 90% were seen once. A single count supports this clone.

The V and J genes are TRBV3-1 (or the pseudogene TRBV3-2) and TRBJ1-6; D unresolved. This TCR was sampled from a man between 60 and 75 years old who had recovered from COVID-19. The sequenced sample consisted of peripheral blood. The CDR3 reads CASSQDGNSPLHF. The CDR3 DNA reads as TGTGCCAGCAGCCAAGACGGGAATTCACCCCTCCACTTT.